The 14 T cell receptor beta chains given below trace back to one sample, sequenced in a study of human T cells and chemical hapten exposure. TCRdb itself ran the RACE reads through MiXCR, one entry per CDR3 protein. The data show a few hundred thousand distinct CDR3 sequences, about 5% seen once. Time point here: pre-sensitization, week 0. As for treatment: therapeutic diphenylcyclopropenone sensitization with weekly scalp DPC. The specimen was whole blood, collected in connection with sensitization to the hapten diphenylcyclopropenone (DPC). The origin of the receptors is a woman aged 18-29 years with alopecia areata. Some clones in this sample may be carry-over from other donors' samples.

CDR3 sequence reads: CASSLGPSGYTDTQYF. Written as DNA, the CDR3 is TGTGCCAGCAGCTTAGGTCCGAGCGGATACACAGATACGCAGTATTTT. The J gene is TRBJ2-3, the V gene TRBV7-2; TRBD2 might be the D (5 bases). Germline V lookup: CDR1 SGHTA, CDR2 FQGNSA. V lost 1 base, J lost 2 bases, and 13 bases lay in between. This CDR3 contains 16 residues.

This clonotype came up a few times. The chain recombines TRBV4-3 with TRBJ1-5; D is ambiguous. CDR3 length: 13 residues. Trimming pared 0 bases from V and 5 bases from J, leaving 5 bases between. Germline CDR1 is LGHNA and CDR2 is YSLEER. CDR3 loop: CASSQEAHQPQHF. CDR3 nucleotide sequence: TGCGCCAGCAGCCAAGAAGCTCATCAGCCCCAGCATTTT.

This chain joins TRBV28 and TRBJ1-1, with D maybe TRBD1 (6 bases). The CDR3 has 15 amino acids. The germline gives CDR1 MDHEN, CDR2 SYDVKM. V was shortened by 3 bases and J by 1 base, with 12 bases between the two germline ends. The chain's CDR3 is CASSFLGQTNTEAFF. CDR3 sequence (DNA): TGTGCCAGCAGTTTTCTCGGACAGACGAACACTGAAGCTTTCTTT.

The sample holds many counts of this clonotype. The chain combines TRBV18 with TRBJ1-1; 7 positions agree with TRBD1. The CDR3 length is 17 residues. Trimming at V came to 1 base and at J to 4 bases, leaving 12 bases not matched to a gene. CDR1 KGHSH and CDR2 LQKENI come from the germline V gene. For the CDR3, the DNA is TGTGCCAGCTCACCACTACAGGGGAAAAGTTTGAGCACTGAAGCTTTCTTT. This gives the protein CASSPLQGKSLSTEAFF.

In its sample, this clonotype was seen a few times. This chain joins TRBV6-1 and TRBJ1-2; the D gene is possibly TRBD1 (5 bases). The CDR3 totals 14 residues. Trimming pared 1 base from V and 4 bases from J, leaving 10 bases between. The germline V gene encodes CDR1 MNHNS and CDR2 SASEGT. The CDR3 region is CASSEVDTSYGYTF. DNA of the CDR3: TGTGCCAGCAGTGAAGTGGACACGTCCTATGGCTACACCTTC.

This clonotype was observed at least ten times. This chain connects TRBV6-2 or TRBV6-3 to TRBJ1-2, with TRBD1 identical over 8 bases. V gave up 7 bases and J gave up 9 bases; unmatched junction bases: 10. Germline V gene sequence: CDR1 MNHEY, CDR2 SVGEGT. This CDR3 spans 13 amino acids. CDR3 nucleotides: TGTGCCAGCACCCCCGGGGACAGGCAGCGCTACACCTTC. The encoded protein is CASTPGDRQRYTF.

With respect to this clonotype: This may come from a read error, since a much larger clone is one base off. V and J are TRBV20-1 and TRBJ1-4; no clear D. Germline assignment: CDR1 DFQATT and CDR2 SNEGSKA (reference sequence). With 6 bases removed from V and 7 bases from J, the gap between germline ends came to 18 bases. The CDR3 runs 14 residues. CDR3 residues: CSANPDDGPEKLFF. In nucleotides, the CDR3 is TGCAGTGCCAATCCGGACGACGGGCCTGAAAAACTGTTTTTT.

The chain carries TRBV2 and TRBJ2-7; D ambiguous. Germline V gene data show CDR1 as SNHLY and CDR2 as FYNNEI. CDR3 length equals 12 residues. V lost 10 bases, J lost 2 bases, and 12 bases lay in between. The CDR3, as DNA: TGTGCCATACTTTCGGGTCCCTACGAGCAGTACTTC. It codes for CAILSGPYEQYF.

The V gene is TRBV2, the J gene TRBJ1-6; no definite D call. Trimming took 2 bases from V and 0 from J, leaving 2 bases between them. Germline V gene data show CDR1 as SNHLY and CDR2 as FYNNEI. The CDR3 runs 14 residues. This CDR3 reads CASSEHSYNSPLHF. Written as DNA, the CDR3 is TGTGCCAGCAGTGAACACTCCTATAATTCACCCCTCCACTTT.

There are a few counts of this clonotype. J is TRBJ1-6 and V is TRBV27; TRBD1 might be the D (5 bases). This CDR3 comprises 14 residues. The germline V and J ends were trimmed by 2 bases and 9 bases, with 11 bases remaining between them. Germline V gene data show CDR1 as MNHEY and CDR2 as SMNVEV (reference sequence). The DNA for the CDR3 is TGTGCCAGCAGTTTAGCACAGGCAGCTTCACCCCTCCACTTT. It specifies CASSLAQAASPLHF.

This clonotype was counted between two and nine times. The chain links TRBV7-2 to TRBJ2-1; D unclear. Between the trimmed V and J ends, which lost 1 base and 9 bases, there was a span of 7 bases. CDR3 size: 12 residues. CDR1 is SGHTA and CDR2 is FQGNSA in the germline V gene. This CDR3 reads CASSLVLGEQFF. In DNA, the CDR3 is TGTGCCAGCAGCTTAGTACTGGGTGAGCAGTTCTTC.

The V gene is TRBV7-2, the J gene TRBJ1-2; D is ambiguous. CDR3 length: 14 amino acids. V was clipped by 3 bases and J by 4 bases, with 12 bases between them. CDR1 is SGHTA, CDR2 FQGNSA, per germline. The CDR3: CASSLGSAVYGYTF. CDR3 sequence (DNA): TGTGCCAGCAGCTTGGGATCTGCAGTCTATGGCTACACCTTC. The full variable domain, its missing parts supplied by reference TRBV7-2 and TRBJ1-2, is GAGVSQSPSNKVTEKGKDVELRCDPISGHTALYWYRQSLGQGLEFLIYFQGNSAPDKSGLPSDRFSAERTGGSVSTLTIQRTQQEDSAVYLCASSLGSAVYGYTFGSGTRLTVV.

This chain connects TRBV7-2 to TRBJ1-1; 9 positions match TRBD1. The CDR3 loop spans 15 amino acids. The V gene's germline CDR1 is SGHTA and CDR2 FQGNSA. J lost 0 bases, V lost 4 bases, and 3 bases had no gene match. The CDR3 DNA sequence: TGTGCCAGCAGCTCTGGGACAGGGATGAACACTGAAGCTTTCTTT. It is translated as CASSSGTGMNTEAFF.

This clonotype was found many times. V and J are TRBV2 and TRBJ2-7; no definite D call. CDR3 size: 12 residues. V was cut by 4 bases and J by 2 bases, with 6 bases left in between. The germline V gene encodes CDR1 SNHLY and CDR2 FYNNEI. The CDR3: CASSVSTYEQYF. DNA of the CDR3: TGTGCCAGCAGTGTTAGCACCTACGAGCAGTACTTC. Full variable domain (remainder filled in from reference TRBV2 and TRBJ2-7): EPEVTQTPSHQVTQMGQEVILRCVPISNHLYFYWYRQILGQKVEFLVSFYNNEISEKSEIFDDQFSVERPDGSNFTLKIRSTKLEDSAMYFCASSVSTYEQYFGPGTRLTVT.